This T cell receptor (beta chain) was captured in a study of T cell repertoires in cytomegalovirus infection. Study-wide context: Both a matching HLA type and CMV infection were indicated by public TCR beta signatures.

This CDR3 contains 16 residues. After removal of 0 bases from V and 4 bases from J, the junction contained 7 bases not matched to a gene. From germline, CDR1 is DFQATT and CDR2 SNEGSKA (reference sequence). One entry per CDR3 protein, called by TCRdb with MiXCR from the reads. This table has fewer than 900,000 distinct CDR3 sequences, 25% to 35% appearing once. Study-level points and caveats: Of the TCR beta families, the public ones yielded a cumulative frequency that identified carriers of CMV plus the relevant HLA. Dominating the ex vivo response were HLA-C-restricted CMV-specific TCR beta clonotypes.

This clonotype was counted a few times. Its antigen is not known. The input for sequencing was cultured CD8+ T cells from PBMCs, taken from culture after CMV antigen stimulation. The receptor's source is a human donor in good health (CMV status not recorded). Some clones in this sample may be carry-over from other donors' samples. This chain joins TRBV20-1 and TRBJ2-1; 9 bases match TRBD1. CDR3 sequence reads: CSARDPGTGFYNEQFF. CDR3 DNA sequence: TGCAGTGCTAGAGATCCAGGGACAGGGTTTTACAATGAGCAGTTCTTC.